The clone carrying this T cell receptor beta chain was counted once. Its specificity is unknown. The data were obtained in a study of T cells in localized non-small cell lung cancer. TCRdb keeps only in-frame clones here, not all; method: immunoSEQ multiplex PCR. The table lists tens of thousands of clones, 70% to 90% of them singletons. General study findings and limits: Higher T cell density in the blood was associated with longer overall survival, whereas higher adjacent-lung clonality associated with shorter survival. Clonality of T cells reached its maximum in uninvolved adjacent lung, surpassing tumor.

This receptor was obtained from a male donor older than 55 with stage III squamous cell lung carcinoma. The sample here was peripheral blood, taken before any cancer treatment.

The CDR3 bases are TGTGCCAGCAGCCGAGCGGGATGGGAGACCCAGTACTTC. It translates to CASSRAGWETQYF. This rearrangement joins TRBV14 to TRBJ2-5; 7 nucleotides align to TRBD2. The CDR3 has 13 residues. V dropped 4 bases and J dropped 5; count of bases not matched to a gene: 4. Germline lookup yields CDR1 SGHDN and CDR2 FVKESK.